The 7 T cell receptor beta chains listed next were all sequenced from one sample in a study of Graves' ophthalmopathy and Graves' hyperthyroidism. RNA transcripts yielded amplified TCR beta CDR3 regions. The library came from an HTBI-primed first-round RT-PCR and a second-round multiplex PCR. A single record per CDR3 protein comes from TCRdb applying MiXCR to the multiplex PCR reads. This table has about 480,000 distinct CDR3 sequences, approximately 15% appearing once. Sequenced sample: blood. Receptor source: a woman in her 30s with Graves' ophthalmopathy.

The chain is built from TRBV9 and TRBJ2-7; possibly TRBD1 or TRBD2 for D (5 bases each). Germline loops: CDR1 SGDLS, CDR2 YYNGEE. The length of the CDR3 is 14 residues. The V gene lost 3 bases and the J gene lost 0 bases, with 10 bases spanning the gap. CDR3 DNA sequence: TGTGCCAGCAGCGCTTGGGACGACTCCTACGAGCAGTACTTC. Translating it yields CASSAWDDSYEQYF.

This clonotype was counted at least ten times. This could be a read error, since a much larger clone is one nucleotide away. The chain carries TRBV2 and TRBJ1-5; the D is unclear. CDR3 length: 11 amino acids. Germline V CDR1 and CDR2: SNHLY, FYNNEI. The V gene lost 4 bases and the J gene lost 5 bases, with 3 bases spanning the gap. CDR3 sequence (DNA): TGTGCCAGCAGTGCTTATCAGCCCCAGCATTTT. Translating it yields CASSAYQPQHF.

This clonotype has at least ten counts. The chain is built from TRBV9 and TRBJ2-5, with D perhaps TRBD1 (7 bases). V was cut by 0 bases and J by 3 bases, with 15 bases left in between. CDR1 SGDLS and CDR2 YYNGEE come from the germline V gene. CDR3 length equals 16 residues. CDR3 DNA sequence: TGTGCCAGCAGCGTAGCCGGCATCAGGGGGGAAGAGACCCAGTACTTC. Translation: CASSVAGIRGEETQYF.

There are many counts of this clonotype. This chain links TRBV20-1 with TRBJ2-7; D may be TRBD1 (5 bases). The V gene lost 1 base and the J gene lost 2 bases, with 9 bases spanning the gap. The germline V gene encodes CDR1 DFQATT and CDR2 SNEGSKA (reference sequence). The CDR3 totals 13 residues. CDR3 region: CSARGGKTYEQYF. Written as DNA, the CDR3 is TGCAGTGCTAGAGGGGGCAAGACCTACGAGCAGTACTTC.

This clonotype was counted at least ten times. A junction boundary mismatches the germline segment, possibly from a read error. The CDR3 here is CANSSGTEFYEQYF. The CDR3, as DNA: TGTGCCAACAGCTCAGGGACGGAATTCTACGAGCAGTACTTC. The rearrangement links TRBV11-2 to TRBJ2-7, with D perhaps given as TRBD1 or TRBD2 (5 bases each). CDR3 length equals 14 residues. Looked up from germline, CDR1 is SGHAT and CDR2 is FQNNGV.

A note on this clonotype: A much bigger clone sits one base away, suggesting this may be a read error. This chain joins TRBV18 and TRBJ2-5; 7 bases agree with TRBD2. The CDR3 consists of 15 residues. Germline V lookup: CDR1 KGHSH, CDR2 LQKENI. The CDR3 here is CASSPAGGVRETQDF. The CDR3 nucleotides are TGTGCCAGCTCACCCGCTGGGGGGGTCCGTGAGACCCAGGACTTC.

This sequence joins TRBV11-2 and TRBJ1-1, with a tentative D call TRBD1 (5 bases). Trimming left V 5 bases short and J 1 base short, with 17 bases between. Germline loops: CDR1 SGHAT, CDR2 FQNNGV. The length of the CDR3 is 16 residues. DNA of the CDR3: TGTGCCAGCAGCCGACCTACCAGGGCGGGGAACACTGAAGCTTTCTTT. Protein sequence: CASSRPTRAGNTEAFF.